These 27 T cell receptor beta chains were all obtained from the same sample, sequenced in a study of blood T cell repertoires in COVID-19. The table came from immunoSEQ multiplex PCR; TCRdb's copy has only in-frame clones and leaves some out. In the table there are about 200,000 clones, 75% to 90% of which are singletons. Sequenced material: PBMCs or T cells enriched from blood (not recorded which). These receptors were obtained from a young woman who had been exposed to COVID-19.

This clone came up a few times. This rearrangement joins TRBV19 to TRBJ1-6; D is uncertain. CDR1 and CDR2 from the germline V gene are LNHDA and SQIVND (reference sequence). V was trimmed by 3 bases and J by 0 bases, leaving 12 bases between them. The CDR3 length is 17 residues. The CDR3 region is CASSILQKSSYNSPLHF. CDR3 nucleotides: TGTGCCAGTAGTATTTTGCAGAAAAGCTCCTATAATTCACCCCTCCACTTT.

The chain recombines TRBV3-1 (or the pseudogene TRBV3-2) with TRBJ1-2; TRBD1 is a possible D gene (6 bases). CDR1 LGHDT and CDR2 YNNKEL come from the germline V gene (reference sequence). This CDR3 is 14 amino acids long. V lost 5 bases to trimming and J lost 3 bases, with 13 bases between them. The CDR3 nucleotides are TGTGCCAGCAGCACCCGAGGGGGGGACTATGGCTACACCTTC. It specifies CASSTRGGDYGYTF.

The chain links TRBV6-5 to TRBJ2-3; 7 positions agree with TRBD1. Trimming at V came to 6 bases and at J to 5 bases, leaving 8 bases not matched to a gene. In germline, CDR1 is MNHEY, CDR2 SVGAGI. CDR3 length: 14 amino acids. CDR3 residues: CASSRTGLEDTQYF. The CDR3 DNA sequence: TGTGCCAGCAGCCGGACAGGTTTAGAAGATACGCAGTATTTT.

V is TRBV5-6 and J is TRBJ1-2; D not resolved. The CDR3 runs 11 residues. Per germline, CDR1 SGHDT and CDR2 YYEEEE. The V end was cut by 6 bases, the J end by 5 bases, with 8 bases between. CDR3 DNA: TGTGCCAGCATCGGAGCTTATGGCTACACCTTC. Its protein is CASIGAYGYTF.

The CDR3 sequence: CASSEGQGNYGYTF. The CDR3, as DNA: TGTGCCAGCAGTGAAGGACAGGGAAACTATGGCTACACCTTC. This chain joins TRBV6-1 and TRBJ1-2, with TRBD1 matching over 7 bases. This CDR3 has 14 amino acids. The V segment lost 1 base and the J segment 2 bases; nucleotides outside the gene matches: 1. Germline V gene lookup returns CDR1 MNHNS and CDR2 SASEGT.

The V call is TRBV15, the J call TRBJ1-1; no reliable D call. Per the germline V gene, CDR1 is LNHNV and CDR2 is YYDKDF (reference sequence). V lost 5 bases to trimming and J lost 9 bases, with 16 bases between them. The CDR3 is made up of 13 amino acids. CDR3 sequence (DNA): TGTGCCACCAGCCCCCCCCAGAGGGAGAAAGCTTTCTTT. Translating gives CATSPPQREKAFF.

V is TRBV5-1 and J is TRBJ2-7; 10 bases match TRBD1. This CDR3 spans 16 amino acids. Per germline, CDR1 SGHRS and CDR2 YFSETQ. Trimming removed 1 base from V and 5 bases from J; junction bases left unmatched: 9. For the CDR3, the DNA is TGCGCCAGCAGCTTGTCTCCCAGACAGGGGGCCAACGAGCAGTACTTC. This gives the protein CASSLSPRQGANEQYF.

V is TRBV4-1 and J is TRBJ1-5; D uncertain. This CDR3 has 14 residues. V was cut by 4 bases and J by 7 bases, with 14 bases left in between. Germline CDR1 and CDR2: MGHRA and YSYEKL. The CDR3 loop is CASSLGAHGQPQHF. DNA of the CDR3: TGCGCCAGCAGCCTCGGAGCACACGGACAGCCCCAGCATTTT.

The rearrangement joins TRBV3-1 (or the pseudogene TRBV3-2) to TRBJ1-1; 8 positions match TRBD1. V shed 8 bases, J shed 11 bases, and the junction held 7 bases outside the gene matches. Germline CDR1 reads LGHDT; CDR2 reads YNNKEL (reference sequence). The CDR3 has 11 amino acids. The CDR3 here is CASGFTGGAFF. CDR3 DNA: TGTGCCAGCGGATTTACAGGGGGTGCTTTCTTT.

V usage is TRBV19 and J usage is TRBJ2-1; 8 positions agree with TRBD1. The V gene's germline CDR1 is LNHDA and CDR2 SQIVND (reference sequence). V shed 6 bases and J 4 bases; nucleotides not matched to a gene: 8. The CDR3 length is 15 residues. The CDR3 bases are TGTGCCAGTAGCTTCAGGGGGCCCTATTACAATGAGCAGTTCTTC. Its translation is CASSFRGPYYNEQFF.

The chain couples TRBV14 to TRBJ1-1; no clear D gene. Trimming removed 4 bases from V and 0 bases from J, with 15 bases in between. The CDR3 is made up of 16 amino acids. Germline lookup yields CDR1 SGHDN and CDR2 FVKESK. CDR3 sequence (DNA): TGTGCCAGCAGCCTACGGGCCCGGAGGATGAACACTGAAGCTTTCTTT. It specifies CASSLRARRMNTEAFF.

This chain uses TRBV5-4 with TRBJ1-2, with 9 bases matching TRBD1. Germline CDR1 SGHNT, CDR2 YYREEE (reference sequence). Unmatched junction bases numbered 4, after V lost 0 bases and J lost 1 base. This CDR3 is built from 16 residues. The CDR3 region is CASSLGGTGNNYGYTF. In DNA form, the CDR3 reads TGTGCCAGCAGCTTGGGGGGGACAGGGAATAACTATGGCTACACCTTC.

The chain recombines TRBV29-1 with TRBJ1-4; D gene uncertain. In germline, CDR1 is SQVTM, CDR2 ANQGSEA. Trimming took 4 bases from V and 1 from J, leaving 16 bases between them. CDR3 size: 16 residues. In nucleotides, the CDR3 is TGCAGCGTTGGGGAGCAGAAGGTCAGAACTAATGAAAAACTGTTTTTT. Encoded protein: CSVGEQKVRTNEKLFF.

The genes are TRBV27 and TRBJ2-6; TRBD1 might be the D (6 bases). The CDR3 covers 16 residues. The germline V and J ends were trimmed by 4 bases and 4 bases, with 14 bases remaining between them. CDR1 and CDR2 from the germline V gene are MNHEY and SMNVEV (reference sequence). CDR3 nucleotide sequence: TGTGCCAGCAGTTATAACAGGGTCGCGGGGGCCAACGTCCTGACTTTC. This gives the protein CASSYNRVAGANVLTF.

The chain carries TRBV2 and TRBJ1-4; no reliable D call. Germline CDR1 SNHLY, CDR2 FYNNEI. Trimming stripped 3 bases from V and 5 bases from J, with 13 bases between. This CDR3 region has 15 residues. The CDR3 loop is CASSDSGKRNEKLFF. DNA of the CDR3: TGTGCCAGCAGTGATAGCGGCAAAAGAAATGAAAAACTGTTTTTT.

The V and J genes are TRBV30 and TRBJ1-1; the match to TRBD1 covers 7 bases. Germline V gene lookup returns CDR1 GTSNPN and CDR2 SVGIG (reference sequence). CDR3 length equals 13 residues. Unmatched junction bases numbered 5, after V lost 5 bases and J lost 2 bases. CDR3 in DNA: TGTGCCTGGGTGCGACAGGGAAACACTGAAGCTTTCTTT. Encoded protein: CAWVRQGNTEAFF.

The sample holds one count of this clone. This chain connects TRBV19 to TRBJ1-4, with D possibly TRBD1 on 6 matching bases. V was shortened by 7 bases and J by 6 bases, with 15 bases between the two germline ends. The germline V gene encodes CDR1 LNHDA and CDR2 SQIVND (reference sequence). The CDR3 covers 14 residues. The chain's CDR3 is CASTRRGMDEKLFF. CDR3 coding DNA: TGTGCCAGTACCCGCAGGGGTATGGATGAAAAACTGTTTTTT.

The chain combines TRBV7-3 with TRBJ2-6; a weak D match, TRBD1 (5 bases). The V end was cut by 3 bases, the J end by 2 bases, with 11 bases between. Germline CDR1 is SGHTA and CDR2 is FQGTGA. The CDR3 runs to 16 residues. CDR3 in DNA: TGTGCCAGCAGCTTTGGACAACTAACTGGGGCCAACGTCCTGACTTTC. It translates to CASSFGQLTGANVLTF.

The CDR3 region is CASSLADTFYGYTF. CDR3 nucleotides: TGTGCCAGCAGCTTAGCTGACACTTTCTATGGCTACACCTTC. The chain joins TRBV7-9 to TRBJ1-2; D is uncertain. The ends were cut back, 0 bases at V and 4 bases at J, with 9 bases in the middle. CDR1 and CDR2 (germline): SEHNR, FQNEAQ (reference sequence). The CDR3 sequence is 14 residues long.

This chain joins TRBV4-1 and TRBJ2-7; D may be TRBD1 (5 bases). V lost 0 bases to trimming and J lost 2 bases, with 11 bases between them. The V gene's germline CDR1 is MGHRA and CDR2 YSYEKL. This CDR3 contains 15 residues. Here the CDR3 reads CASSQEQDTAYEQYF. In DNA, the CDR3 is TGCGCCAGCAGCCAAGAACAGGACACCGCCTACGAGCAGTACTTC.

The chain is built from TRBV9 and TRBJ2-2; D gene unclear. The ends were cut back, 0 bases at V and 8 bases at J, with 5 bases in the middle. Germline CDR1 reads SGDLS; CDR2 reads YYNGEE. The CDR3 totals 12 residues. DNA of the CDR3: TGTGCCAGCAGCGTAGGAGTGGGGGAGCTGTTTTTT. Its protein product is CASSVGVGELFF.

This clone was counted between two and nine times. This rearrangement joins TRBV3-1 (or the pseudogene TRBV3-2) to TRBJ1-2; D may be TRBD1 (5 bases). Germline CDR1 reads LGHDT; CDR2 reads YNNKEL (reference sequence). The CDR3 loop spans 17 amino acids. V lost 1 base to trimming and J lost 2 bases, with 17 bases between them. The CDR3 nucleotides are TGTGCCAGCAGCCAAGGGGTGGGGGAGGCTTGGAACTATGGCTACACCTTC. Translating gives CASSQGVGEAWNYGYTF.

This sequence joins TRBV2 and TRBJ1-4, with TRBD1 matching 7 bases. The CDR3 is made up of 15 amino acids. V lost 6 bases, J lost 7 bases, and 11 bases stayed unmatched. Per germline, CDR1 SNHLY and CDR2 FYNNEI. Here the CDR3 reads CASSHNRGEGEKLFF. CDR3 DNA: TGTGCCAGCAGCCACAACAGGGGAGAGGGTGAAAAACTGTTTTTT.

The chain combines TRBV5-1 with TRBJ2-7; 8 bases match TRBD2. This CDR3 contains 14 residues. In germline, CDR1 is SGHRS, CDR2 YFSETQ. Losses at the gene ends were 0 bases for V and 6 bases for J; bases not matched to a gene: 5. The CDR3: CASSLARGGTEQYF. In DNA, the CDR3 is TGCGCCAGCAGCTTGGCACGGGGGGGTACCGAGCAGTACTTC.

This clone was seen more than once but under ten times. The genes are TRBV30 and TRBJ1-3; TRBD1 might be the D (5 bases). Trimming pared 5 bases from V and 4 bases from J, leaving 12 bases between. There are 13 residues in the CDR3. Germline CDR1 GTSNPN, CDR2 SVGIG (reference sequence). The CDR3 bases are TGTGCCTGGGGTAATCAGGGAGGAAACACCATATATTTT. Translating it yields CAWGNQGGNTIYF.

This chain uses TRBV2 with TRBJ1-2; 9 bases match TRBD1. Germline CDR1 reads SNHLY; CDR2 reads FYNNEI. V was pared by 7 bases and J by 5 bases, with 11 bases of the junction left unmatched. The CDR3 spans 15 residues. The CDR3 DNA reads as TGTGCCAGCAAAGGACAGGGGCCCTCGACTTATGGCTACACCTTC. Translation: CASKGQGPSTYGYTF.

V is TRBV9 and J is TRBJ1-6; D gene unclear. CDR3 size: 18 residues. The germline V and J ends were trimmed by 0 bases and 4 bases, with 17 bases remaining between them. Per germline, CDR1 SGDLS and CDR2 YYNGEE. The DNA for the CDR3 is TGTGCCAGCAGCGTAGACGGGGTCCCAGTCGGATATAATTCACCCCTCCACTTT. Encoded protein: CASSVDGVPVGYNSPLHF.